The present T cell receptor beta chain was sequenced within a study of CD8+ T cells in alopecia areata. The length of the CDR3 is 14 residues. In germline, CDR1 is SQVTM, CDR2 ANQGSEA. V was clipped by 1 base and J by 1 base; unmatched bases: 2. Sequencing relied on a cDNA template that was reverse transcribed from extracted RNA. Measured with immunoSEQ multiplex PCR; TCRdb has only the in-frame clones, and not every one. The table includes tens of thousands of clones, about 43% detected once. General study points: Scalp sequencing also captures normal skin's resident alphabeta T cells.

Concerning this clone itself: Its target is unknown.

Specified treatment: oral pan-JAK inhibitor, 5-10 mg twice daily. Samples from alopecia areata patients were lesional scalp punch biopsies and peripheral blood. This chain uses TRBV29-1 with TRBJ2-7; 9 nucleotides match TRBD2. The sequences come from CD8+ T cells sorted from blood, collected at roughly week 36, from a patient treated with tofacitinib. This TCR derives from a human donor with alopecia areata. CDR3 sequence reads: CSVEGLAGSYEQYF. The CDR3 DNA follows: TGCAGCGTTGAAGGGCTAGCGGGATCCTACGAGCAGTACTTC.